A selection of T cell receptor beta chains follows, all from one sample in a study of blood T cells in healthy people across ages. TCRdb reprocessed the 5' RACE reads with MiXCR, giving one entry per CDR3 protein. The sample yields approximately 1.5 million distinct CDR3 sequences, around 40% seen once. What was sequenced was blood. These receptors were obtained from a woman under 30 in good health. Each CDR3 is given with its conserved first and last residue. Each record gives: V gene, clone size, J gene, CDR3 protein. Size is stated for part of the rows, as once, few or many counts, or as a class when the clone is expanded.

>TRBV20-1|.|TRBJ2-1
CSASNGAGRNEQFF
>TRBV5-1|few|TRBJ2-1
CASSFVRGEQFF
>TRBV28|.|TRBJ2-2
CASSRIVINTGELFF
>TRBV28|.|TRBJ2-1
CASSPLAGQFF
>TRBV20-1|many|TRBJ1-2
CSAGGTGNYGYTF
>TRBV6-5|few|TRBJ1-1
CASSFSRGLNTEAFF
>TRBV28|.|TRBJ2-1
CASSFLTSGTYNEQFF
>TRBV11-2|.|TRBJ2-5
CASSLDNAGATYQETQYF
>TRBV7-9|.|TRBJ1-4
CASSPSGVLLEKLFF
>TRBV7-2|.|TRBJ2-3
CASSLALRGPITDTQYF
>TRBV20-1|.|TRBJ1-2
CSASPGRANYGYTF
>TRBV25-1|few|TRBJ2-2
CARGFPNTGELFF
>TRBV6-2/TRBV6-3|.|.
CASSYLGQSFYNEQYF
>TRBV5-1|once|TRBJ2-1
CASSLVLGLAGYNEQFF
>TRBV6-5|.|TRBJ2-1
CASSPRMDEQFF
>TRBV18|few|TRBJ1-5
CASSPAGQSINQPQHF
>TRBV12-3/TRBV12-4|.|TRBJ2-1
CVSSGTSNVNEQFF
>TRBV6-5|.|TRBJ1-1
CASSKTRGRWDTEAFF